Listed below are T cell receptor beta chains from one sample, sequenced in a study of T cells in Graves' hyperthyroidism and ophthalmopathy. TCRdb re-analysed the multiplex PCR reads in MiXCR, keeping a single row per CDR3 protein. The sample gives around 400,000 distinct CDR3 sequences, approximately 13% of which show up once; around a tenth is in the top ten. The sequenced sample was blood. The receptor source for this set is a woman aged 18-35 years with Graves' hyperthyroidism. Both conserved end residues are trimmed from each CDR3. Fields, in order: V gene, J gene, D gene, CDR3 protein. The D gene is left open where the match is weak.

v_gene: TRBV6-1; j_gene: TRBJ2-2; d_gene: TRBD1; CDR3aa: ASSPGTGETGELF
v_gene: TRBV20-1; j_gene: TRBJ1-4; d_gene: NA; CDR3aa: SASRVGSLDNEKLF
v_gene: TRBV5-1; j_gene: TRBJ2-1; d_gene: NA; CDR3aa: ASTLREGGASNEQF
v_gene: TRBV6-2/TRBV6-3; j_gene: TRBJ2-7; d_gene: NA; CDR3aa: ASSYGWANSYEQY
v_gene: TRBV28; j_gene: TRBJ1-5; d_gene: TRBD1; CDR3aa: ASSLEVGQDNQPQH
v_gene: TRBV28; j_gene: TRBJ2-5; d_gene: NA; CDR3aa: APGQAQEGTWEH
v_gene: TRBV20-1; j_gene: TRBJ2-1; d_gene: TRBD2; CDR3aa: SARSPSGMLDEQF
v_gene: TRBV28; j_gene: TRBJ1-6; d_gene: NA; CDR3aa: ASSLEAPLH
v_gene: TRBV29-1; j_gene: TRBJ2-2; d_gene: TRBD1; CDR3aa: SIRDRENTGELF
v_gene: TRBV6-6; j_gene: TRBJ1-2; d_gene: NA; CDR3aa: ASSYFTDLNYGYT
v_gene: TRBV6-1; j_gene: TRBJ1-5; d_gene: TRBD1; CDR3aa: ASSRGQQNQPQH
v_gene: TRBV7-2; j_gene: TRBJ1-4; d_gene: NA; CDR3aa: ASSPRAGDNEKLF
v_gene: TRBV6-1; j_gene: TRBJ1-4; d_gene: NA; CDR3aa: ASNLGTANEKLF
v_gene: TRBV20-1; j_gene: TRBJ1-1; d_gene: NA; CDR3aa: SARLAGGTRAF
v_gene: TRBV19; j_gene: TRBJ2-3; d_gene: NA; CDR3aa: ASSIAPSQSTDTQY
v_gene: TRBV29-1; j_gene: TRBJ1-4; d_gene: NA; CDR3aa: SAGGTRESTNEKLF
v_gene: TRBV4-1; j_gene: TRBJ1-5; d_gene: NA; CDR3aa: ASSQGPLDHQPQH
v_gene: TRBV12-3/TRBV12-4; j_gene: TRBJ1-2; d_gene: NA; CDR3aa: ASNDANYGYT
v_gene: TRBV28; j_gene: TRBJ1-3; d_gene: TRBD1; CDR3aa: ASSLFGTASGNTIY
v_gene: TRBV20-1; j_gene: TRBJ2-2; d_gene: TRBD2; CDR3aa: SARGLAGGQNTGELF
v_gene: TRBV3-1; j_gene: TRBJ1-2; d_gene: TRBD1; CDR3aa: ASSHYQGAGGYT
v_gene: TRBV4-3; j_gene: TRBJ1-4; d_gene: NA; CDR3aa: ASSRGGAGDEKLF
v_gene: TRBV20-1; j_gene: TRBJ2-7; d_gene: TRBD2; CDR3aa: SARWTSGAYEQY
v_gene: TRBV7-9; j_gene: TRBJ1-1; d_gene: NA; CDR3aa: ASSLTASRGYAEAF
v_gene: TRBV6-1; j_gene: TRBJ2-2; d_gene: NA; CDR3aa: ASSEEGQLFTGELF
v_gene: TRBV6-1; j_gene: TRBJ1-1; d_gene: NA; CDR3aa: ATQKGINTEAF
v_gene: TRBV7-8; j_gene: TRBJ2-1; d_gene: NA; CDR3aa: ASSLLADEGNNEQF
v_gene: TRBV12-3/TRBV12-4; j_gene: TRBJ2-3; d_gene: TRBD2; CDR3aa: ASSLVGLAVSTDTQY
v_gene: TRBV15; j_gene: TRBJ1-2; d_gene: NA; CDR3aa: ATSRDRTNYGYT
v_gene: TRBV28; j_gene: TRBJ1-1; d_gene: TRBD1; CDR3aa: ASSPDRGDAEAF
v_gene: TRBV24-1; j_gene: TRBJ2-3; d_gene: TRBD1; CDR3aa: ATSDPGQGTDTQY
v_gene: TRBV5-1; j_gene: TRBJ1-1; d_gene: TRBD1; CDR3aa: ASSRTGEATEAF
v_gene: TRBV24-1; j_gene: TRBJ2-2; d_gene: NA; CDR3aa: ATSGMDRNTGELF
v_gene: TRBV12-3/TRBV12-4; j_gene: TRBJ2-3; d_gene: NA; CDR3aa: ASSIPTRGGNTDTQY
v_gene: TRBV24-1; j_gene: TRBJ1-3; d_gene: NA; CDR3aa: AREDGNTIY
v_gene: TRBV6-2/TRBV6-3; j_gene: TRBJ2-6; d_gene: NA; CDR3aa: ASSLGGGVSNVLT
v_gene: TRBV15; j_gene: TRBJ2-5; d_gene: TRBD2; CDR3aa: ATSVSGGRETQY